Here is one T cell receptor beta chain with its context. The V and J ends lost 6 bases and 0 bases respectively, with 11 bases between them. Germline V lookup: CDR1 DFQATT, CDR2 SNEGSKA (reference sequence). The CDR3 spans 14 residues. The data were taken from a study of T-cell memory formation after mild COVID-19. Constant-segment-primed 5'RACE gave TCR alpha and TCR beta cDNA libraries with sample barcodes and UMIs. Via MiXCR, TCRdb re-called the 5' RACE reads, giving one row per CDR3 protein. The table has approximately 260,000 distinct CDR3 sequences, roughly 16% seen once. Material for sequencing was PBMCs or a T cell subset sorted from them (not recorded which). The source of this sequence is a man between 18 and 29 years old who had mild COVID-19 (a few samples of this study predate the infection). Cell type and time point are not known. The gene calls are TRBV20-1 and TRBJ1-4; D gene uncertain. CDR3 sequence reads: CSASNGATNEKLFF. CDR3 DNA sequence: TGCAGTGCGAGTAACGGCGCAACTAATGAAAAACTGTTTTTT.